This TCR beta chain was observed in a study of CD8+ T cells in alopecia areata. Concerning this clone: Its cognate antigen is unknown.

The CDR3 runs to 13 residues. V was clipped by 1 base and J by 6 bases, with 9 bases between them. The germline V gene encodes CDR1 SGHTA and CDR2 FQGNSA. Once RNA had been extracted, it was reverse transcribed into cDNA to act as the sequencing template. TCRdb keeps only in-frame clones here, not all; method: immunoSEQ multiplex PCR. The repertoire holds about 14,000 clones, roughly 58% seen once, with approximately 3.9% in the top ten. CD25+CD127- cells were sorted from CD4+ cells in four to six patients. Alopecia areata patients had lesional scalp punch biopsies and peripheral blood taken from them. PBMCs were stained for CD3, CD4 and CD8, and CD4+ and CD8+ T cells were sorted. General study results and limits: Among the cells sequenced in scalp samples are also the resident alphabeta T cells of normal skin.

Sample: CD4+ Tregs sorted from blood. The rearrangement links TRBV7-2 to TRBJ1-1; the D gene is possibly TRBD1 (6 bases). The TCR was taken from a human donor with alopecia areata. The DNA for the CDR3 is TGTGCCAGCAGCTTAGGGGGGCGGGCTGAAGCTTTCTTT. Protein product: CASSLGGRAEAFF.